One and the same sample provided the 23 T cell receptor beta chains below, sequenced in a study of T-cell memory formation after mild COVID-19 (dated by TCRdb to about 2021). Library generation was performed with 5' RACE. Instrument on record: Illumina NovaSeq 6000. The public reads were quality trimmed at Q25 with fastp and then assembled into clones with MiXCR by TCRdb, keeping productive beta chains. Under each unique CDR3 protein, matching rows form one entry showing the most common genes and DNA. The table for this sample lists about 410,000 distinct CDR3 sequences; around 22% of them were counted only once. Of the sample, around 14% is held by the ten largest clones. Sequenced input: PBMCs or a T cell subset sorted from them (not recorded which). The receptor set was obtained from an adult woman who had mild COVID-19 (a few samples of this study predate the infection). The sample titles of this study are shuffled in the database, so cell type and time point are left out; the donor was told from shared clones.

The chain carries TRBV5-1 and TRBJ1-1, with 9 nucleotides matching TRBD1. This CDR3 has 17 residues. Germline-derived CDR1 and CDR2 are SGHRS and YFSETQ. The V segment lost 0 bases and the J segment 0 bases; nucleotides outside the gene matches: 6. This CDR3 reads CASSLATGGRMNTEAFF. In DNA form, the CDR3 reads TGCGCCAGCAGCTTGGCGACAGGGGGGAGAATGAACACTGAAGCTTTCTTT.

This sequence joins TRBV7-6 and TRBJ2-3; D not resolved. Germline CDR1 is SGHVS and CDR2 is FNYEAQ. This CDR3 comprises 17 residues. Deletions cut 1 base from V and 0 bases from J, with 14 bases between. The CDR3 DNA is TGTGCCAGCAGCTTAGAAGGGCATTTCCTTAGCACAGATACGCAGTATTTT. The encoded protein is CASSLEGHFLSTDTQYF.

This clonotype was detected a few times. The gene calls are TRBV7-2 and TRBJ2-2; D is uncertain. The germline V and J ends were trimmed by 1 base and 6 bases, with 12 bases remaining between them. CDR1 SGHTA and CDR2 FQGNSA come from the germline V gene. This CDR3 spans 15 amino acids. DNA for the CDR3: TGTGCCAGCAGCTTAGAGGCAGTCGCCTCCGGGGAGCTGTTTTTT. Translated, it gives CASSLEAVASGELFF.

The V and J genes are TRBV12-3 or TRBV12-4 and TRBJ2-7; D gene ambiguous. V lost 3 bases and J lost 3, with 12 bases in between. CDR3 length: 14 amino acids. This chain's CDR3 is CASSFRISIYEQYF. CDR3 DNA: TGTGCCAGCAGTTTTAGGATTAGCATCTACGAGCAGTACTTC.

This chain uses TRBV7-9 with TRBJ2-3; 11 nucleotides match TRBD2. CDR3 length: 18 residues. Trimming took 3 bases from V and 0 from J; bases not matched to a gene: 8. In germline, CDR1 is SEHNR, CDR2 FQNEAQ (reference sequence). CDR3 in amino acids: CASSFTLAGGLSTDTQYF. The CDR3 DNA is TGTGCCAGCAGCTTCACGCTAGCGGGGGGCCTTAGCACAGATACGCAGTATTTT.

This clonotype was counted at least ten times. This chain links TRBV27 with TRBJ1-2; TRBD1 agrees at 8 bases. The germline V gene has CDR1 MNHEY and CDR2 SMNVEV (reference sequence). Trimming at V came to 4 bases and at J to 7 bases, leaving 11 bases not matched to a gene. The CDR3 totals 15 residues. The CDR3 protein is CASSSKGRGRGGYTF. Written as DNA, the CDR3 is TGTGCCAGCAGTTCGAAGGGCAGGGGGCGAGGTGGCTACACCTTC.

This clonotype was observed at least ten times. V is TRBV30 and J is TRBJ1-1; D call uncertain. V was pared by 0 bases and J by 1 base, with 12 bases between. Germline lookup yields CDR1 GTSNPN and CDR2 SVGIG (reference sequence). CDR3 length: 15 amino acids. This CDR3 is CAWSVRTHTNTEAFF. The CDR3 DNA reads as TGTGCCTGGAGTGTACGAACACATACGAACACTGAAGCTTTCTTT.

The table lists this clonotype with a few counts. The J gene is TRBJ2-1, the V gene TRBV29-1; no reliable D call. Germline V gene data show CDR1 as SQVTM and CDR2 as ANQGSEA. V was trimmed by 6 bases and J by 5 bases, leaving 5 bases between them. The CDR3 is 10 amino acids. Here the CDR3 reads CSVGNNEQFF. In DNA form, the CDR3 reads TGCAGCGTAGGAAACAATGAGCAGTTCTTC.

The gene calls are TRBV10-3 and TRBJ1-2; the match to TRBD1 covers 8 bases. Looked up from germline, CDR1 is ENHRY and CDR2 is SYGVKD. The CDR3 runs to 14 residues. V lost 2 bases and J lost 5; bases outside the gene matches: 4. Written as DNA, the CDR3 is TGTGCCATCAGTGAGCAGGGGGCACGTTATGGCTACACCTTC. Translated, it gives CAISEQGARYGYTF.

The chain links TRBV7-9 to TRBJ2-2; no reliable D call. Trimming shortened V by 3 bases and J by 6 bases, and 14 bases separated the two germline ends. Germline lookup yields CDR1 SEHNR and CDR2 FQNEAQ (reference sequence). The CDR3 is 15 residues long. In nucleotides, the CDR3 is TGTGCCAGCAGCTTTTCTCTTGGACCACCCGGGGAGCTGTTTTTT. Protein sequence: CASSFSLGPPGELFF.

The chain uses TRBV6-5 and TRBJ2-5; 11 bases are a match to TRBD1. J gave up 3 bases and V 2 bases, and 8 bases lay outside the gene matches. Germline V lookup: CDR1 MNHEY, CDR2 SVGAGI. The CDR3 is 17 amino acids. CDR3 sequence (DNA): TGTGCCAGCAGTTACGAGTACCGGGACAGGGGGGAAGAGACCCAGTACTTC. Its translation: CASSYEYRDRGEETQYF.

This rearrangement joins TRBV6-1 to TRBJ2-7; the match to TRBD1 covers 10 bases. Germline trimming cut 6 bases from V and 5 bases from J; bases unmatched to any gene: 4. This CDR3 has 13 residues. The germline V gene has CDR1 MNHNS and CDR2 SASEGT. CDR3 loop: CASSTGTGDEQYF. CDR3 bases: TGTGCCAGCAGCACCGGGACAGGGGACGAGCAGTACTTC.

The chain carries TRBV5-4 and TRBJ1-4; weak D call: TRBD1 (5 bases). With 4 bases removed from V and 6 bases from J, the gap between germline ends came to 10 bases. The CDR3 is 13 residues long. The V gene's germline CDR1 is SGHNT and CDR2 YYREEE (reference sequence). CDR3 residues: CASSLGVDEKLFF. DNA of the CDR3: TGTGCCAGCAGCCTGGGGGTTGATGAAAAACTGTTTTTT.

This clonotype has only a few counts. This CDR3 reads CSVQGANEETQYF. DNA of the CDR3: TGCAGTGTACAGGGGGCGAATGAGGAGACCCAGTACTTC. The chain carries TRBV20-1 and TRBJ2-5, with 9 nucleotides matching TRBD1. V was clipped by 7 bases and J by 5 bases; unmatched bases: 8. Germline V lookup: CDR1 DFQATT, CDR2 SNEGSKA (reference sequence). The CDR3 is 13 residues long.

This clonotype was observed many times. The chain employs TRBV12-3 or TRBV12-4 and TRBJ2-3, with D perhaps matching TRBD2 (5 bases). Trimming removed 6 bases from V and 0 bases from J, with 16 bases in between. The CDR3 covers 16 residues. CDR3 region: CASSPRVLTSTDTQYF. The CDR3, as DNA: TGTGCCAGCAGCCCGAGGGTCCTAACTAGCACAGATACGCAGTATTTT.

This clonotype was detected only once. CDR3 sequence: CATSDGTTKAEAFF. The CDR3 DNA reads TGTGCCACCAGTGATGGGACAACGAAAGCTGAAGCTTTCTTT. The gene calls are TRBV24-1 and TRBJ1-1; the D gene is possibly TRBD1 (6 bases). The CDR3 contains 14 residues. Germline values: CDR1 KGHDR, CDR2 SFDVKD. Between the trimmed V and J ends, which lost 3 bases and 6 bases, there was a span of 13 bases.

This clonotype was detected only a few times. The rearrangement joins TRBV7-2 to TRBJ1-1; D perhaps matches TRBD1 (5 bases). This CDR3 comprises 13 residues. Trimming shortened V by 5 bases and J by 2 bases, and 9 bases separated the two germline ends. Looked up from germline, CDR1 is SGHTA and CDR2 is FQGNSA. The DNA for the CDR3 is TGTGCCAGCAGCGGGGCTTTCAACACTGAAGCTTTCTTT. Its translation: CASSGAFNTEAFF.

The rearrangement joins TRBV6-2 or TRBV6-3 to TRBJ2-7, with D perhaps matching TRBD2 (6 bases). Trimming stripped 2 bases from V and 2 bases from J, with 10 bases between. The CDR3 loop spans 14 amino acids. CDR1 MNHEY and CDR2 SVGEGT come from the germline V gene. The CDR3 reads CASSYEEGTYEQYF. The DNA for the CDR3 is TGTGCCAGCAGTTACGAGGAGGGGACCTACGAGCAGTACTTC.

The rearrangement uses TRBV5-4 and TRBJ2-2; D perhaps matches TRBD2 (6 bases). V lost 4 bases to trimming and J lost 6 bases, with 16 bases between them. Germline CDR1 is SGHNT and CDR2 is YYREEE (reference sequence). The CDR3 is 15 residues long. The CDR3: CASSPQTSRAGELFF. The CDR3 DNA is TGTGCCAGCAGCCCTCAGACTAGTAGAGCCGGGGAGCTGTTTTTT.

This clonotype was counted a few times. CDR3 region: CASSRGHLQYF. The DNA of the CDR3 is TGTGCCAGCAGCCGGGGACATCTTCAGTACTTC. The chain uses TRBV6-5 and TRBJ2-4; D is perhaps TRBD1 (6 bases). The length of the CDR3 is 11 residues. Germline-derived CDR1 and CDR2 are MNHEY and SVGAGI. Deletions cut 6 bases from V and 11 bases from J, with 11 bases between.

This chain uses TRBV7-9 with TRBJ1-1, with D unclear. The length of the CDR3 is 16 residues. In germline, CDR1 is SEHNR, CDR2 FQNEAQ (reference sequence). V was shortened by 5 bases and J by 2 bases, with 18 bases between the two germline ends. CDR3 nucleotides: TGTGCCAGCAGCCTAGAAGGCAGTCTTAAAAACACTGAAGCTTTCTTT. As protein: CASSLEGSLKNTEAFF.

The chain's CDR3 is CASSQDLGGVGTEAFF. CDR3 in DNA: TGTGCCAGCAGCCAAGATCTTGGGGGAGTAGGCACTGAAGCTTTCTTT. The J gene is TRBJ1-1, the V gene TRBV14; possibly TRBD1 for D (5 bases). This CDR3 region has 16 residues. The V gene lost 0 bases and the J gene lost 4 bases, with 15 bases spanning the gap. Looked up from germline, CDR1 is SGHDN and CDR2 is FVKESK.

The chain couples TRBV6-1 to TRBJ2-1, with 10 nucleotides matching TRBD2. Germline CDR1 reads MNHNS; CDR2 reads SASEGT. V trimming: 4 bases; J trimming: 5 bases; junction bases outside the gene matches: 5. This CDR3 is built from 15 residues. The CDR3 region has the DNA TGTGCCAGCAGTGTCGGGCTAGCGGGAGACAATGAGCAGTTCTTC. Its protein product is CASSVGLAGDNEQFF.